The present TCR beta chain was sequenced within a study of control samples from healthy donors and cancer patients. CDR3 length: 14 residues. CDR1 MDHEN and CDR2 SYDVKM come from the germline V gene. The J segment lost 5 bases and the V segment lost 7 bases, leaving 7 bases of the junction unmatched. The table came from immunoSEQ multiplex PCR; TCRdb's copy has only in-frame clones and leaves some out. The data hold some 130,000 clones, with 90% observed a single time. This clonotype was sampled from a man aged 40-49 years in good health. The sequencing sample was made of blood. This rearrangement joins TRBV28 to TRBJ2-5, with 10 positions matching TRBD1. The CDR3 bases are TGTGCCAGCAACGACAGGGGGCTAGGCGAGACCCAGTACTTC. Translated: CASNDRGLGETQYF.